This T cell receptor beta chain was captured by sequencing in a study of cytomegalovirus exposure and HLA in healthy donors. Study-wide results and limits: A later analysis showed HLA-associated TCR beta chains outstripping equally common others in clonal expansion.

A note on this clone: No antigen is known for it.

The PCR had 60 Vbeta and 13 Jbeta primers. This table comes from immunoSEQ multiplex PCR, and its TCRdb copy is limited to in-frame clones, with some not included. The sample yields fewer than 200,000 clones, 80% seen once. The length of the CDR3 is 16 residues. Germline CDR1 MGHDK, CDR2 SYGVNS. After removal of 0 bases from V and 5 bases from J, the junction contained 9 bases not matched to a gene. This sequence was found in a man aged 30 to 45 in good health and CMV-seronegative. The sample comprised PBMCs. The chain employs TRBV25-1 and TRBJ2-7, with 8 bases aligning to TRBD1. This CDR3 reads CASSEYRTGGKNEQYF. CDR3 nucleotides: TGTGCCAGCAGTGAATATCGCACAGGGGGAAAGAACGAGCAGTACTTC.